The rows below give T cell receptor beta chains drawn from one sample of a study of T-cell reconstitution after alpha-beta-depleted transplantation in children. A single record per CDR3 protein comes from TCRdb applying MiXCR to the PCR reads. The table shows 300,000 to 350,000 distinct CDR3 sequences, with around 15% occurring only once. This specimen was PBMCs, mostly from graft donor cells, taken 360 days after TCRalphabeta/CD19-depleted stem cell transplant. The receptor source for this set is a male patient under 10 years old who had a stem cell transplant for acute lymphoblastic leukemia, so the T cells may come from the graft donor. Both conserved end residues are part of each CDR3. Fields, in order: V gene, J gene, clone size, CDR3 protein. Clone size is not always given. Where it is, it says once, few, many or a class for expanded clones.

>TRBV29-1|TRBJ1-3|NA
CSVEVGPGNTIYF
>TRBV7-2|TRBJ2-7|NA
CASSSTSGRGIEQYF
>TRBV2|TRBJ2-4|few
CASSERYRLQYF
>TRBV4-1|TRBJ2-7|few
CASSQTASGPYEQYF
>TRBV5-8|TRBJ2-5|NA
CASSLPSGQETQYF
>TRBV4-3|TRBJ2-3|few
CASSQTPTSASTDTQYF
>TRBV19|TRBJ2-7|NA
CASSIGGGSEQYF
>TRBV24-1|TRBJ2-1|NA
CATSDPETSGYNEQFF
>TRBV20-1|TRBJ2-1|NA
CSARVRALAGTYNEQFF
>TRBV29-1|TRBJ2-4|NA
CSVEEGAGENIQYF
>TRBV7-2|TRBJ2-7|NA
CASSLDEFYEQYF
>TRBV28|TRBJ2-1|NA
CATEKDYNEQFF
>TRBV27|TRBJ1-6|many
CASSYRDSPLHF
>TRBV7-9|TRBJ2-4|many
CASSLSGDIQYF
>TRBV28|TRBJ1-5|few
CASTSGLGNQPQHF
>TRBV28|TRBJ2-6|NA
CASSPRGPSSGANVLTF
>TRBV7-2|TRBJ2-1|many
CASSLAPLYEQFF
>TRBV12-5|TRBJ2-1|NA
CASGLVNSVFHEQFF
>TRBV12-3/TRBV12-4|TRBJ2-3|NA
CASSLGTSGRLDTQYF
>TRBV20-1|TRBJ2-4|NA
CSAHRAGAKNIQYF
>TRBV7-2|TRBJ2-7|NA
CASSLGRGATNYEQYF
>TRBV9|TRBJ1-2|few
CASSAREGGYTF
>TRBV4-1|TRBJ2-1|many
CASSQGQLGSSYNEQFF
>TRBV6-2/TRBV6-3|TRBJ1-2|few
CASSHLYHGYTF
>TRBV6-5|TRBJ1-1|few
CASSYLVNTEAFF
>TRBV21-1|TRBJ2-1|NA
CASPPPDGGYGNEQFF
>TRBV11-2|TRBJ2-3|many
CASSLIPRRDTQYF
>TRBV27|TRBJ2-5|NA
CASSFRPYQETQYF
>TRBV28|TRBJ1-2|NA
CASSLTVPLPPNYGYTF
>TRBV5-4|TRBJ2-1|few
CASSLAVTGGIRNEQFF
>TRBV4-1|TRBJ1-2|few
CASSQETGGPAGYTF